The next 2 T cell receptor beta chains were all read from a single sample in a study of blood T cell repertoires in COVID-19. Here immunoSEQ multiplex PCR was the method, and the copy in TCRdb shows in-frame clones only, minus some. The table includes 150,000 to 200,000 clones, around 79% detected once. Sequencing used peripheral blood. The receptors were sampled from a woman in her 70s with acute or convalescent COVID-19.

J is TRBJ2-2 and V is TRBV22-1; the table gives TRBD1 as D, unverified against the DNA. TRBV22-1 is listed as a pseudogene. The CDR3 length is 16 residues. CDR3 DNA sequence: TGTCCTGGGAGCGCAATCGAGACAGACTTCACCGGGGAGCTGTTTTTT. Amino acids: CPGSAIETDFTGELFF.

DNA of the CDR3: TGTGCCAGCAGCAGCCGGGATCTCTCCTACAATGAGCAGTTCTTC. Its protein product is CASSSRDLSYNEQFF. The chain employs TRBV7-8 and TRBJ2-1; possible D gene TRBD2, 5 bases. The V end lost 5 bases, the J end lost 0 bases, and 11 bases lay between the germline ends. Per the germline V gene, CDR1 is SGHVS and CDR2 is FQNEAQ. The CDR3 loop spans 15 amino acids.